Following are 12 T cell receptor beta chains from one sample sequenced in a study of CD8 T cells in Susac syndrome. With random hexamers, reverse transcription was performed on roughly 0.5 to 1 ug of RNA. TCRdb processed the immunoSEQ multiplex PCR reads anew with MiXCR; each CDR3 protein has one entry. The sample shows 200,000 to 250,000 distinct CDR3 sequences, over 85% of them seen only once. The specimen sequenced was CD4+ T cells from PBMCs. These receptors originate from a human donor with multiple sclerosis.

This chain joins TRBV12-3 or TRBV12-4 and TRBJ2-7; no definite D call. V lost 6 bases and J lost 6, with 12 bases in between. CDR3 length: 12 amino acids. The DNA of the CDR3 is TGTGCCAGCAGCCCTTCAAGGCGCGAGCAGTACTTC. It encodes CASSPSRREQYF.

The sample holds a few counts of this clonotype. The rearrangement joins TRBV30 to TRBJ2-5; a weak D match, TRBD1 (6 bases). The CDR3 consists of 13 residues. CDR1 is GTSNPN, CDR2 SVGIG, per germline (reference sequence). Deletions cut 1 base from V and 2 bases from J, with 8 bases between. The CDR3 region is CAWSAGQQETQYF. The CDR3 DNA sequence: TGTGCCTGGAGTGCTGGACAGCAAGAGACCCAGTACTTC. Full variable domain (rest looked up from reference TRBV30 and TRBJ2-5): SQTIHQWPATLVQPVGSPLSLECTVEGTSNPNLYWYRQAAGRGLQLLFYSVGIGQISSEVPQNLSASRPQDRQFILSSKKLLLSDSGFYLCAWSAGQQETQYFGPGTRLLVL.

This chain links TRBV11-2 with TRBJ2-4; D may be TRBD2 (6 bases). The CDR3 consists of 13 residues. Trimming shortened V by 5 bases and J by 6 bases, and 11 bases separated the two germline ends. Germline V lookup: CDR1 SGHAT, CDR2 FQNNGV. The CDR3 sequence: CASSPVGGNIQYF. As DNA, the CDR3 is TGTGCCAGCAGCCCAGTGGGGGGAAACATTCAGTACTTC.

The genes are TRBV27 and TRBJ2-1; D perhaps matches TRBD2 (6 bases). Germline V gene sequence: CDR1 MNHEY, CDR2 SMNVEV (reference sequence). Deletions cut 8 bases from V and 9 bases from J, with 14 bases between. There are 12 residues in the CDR3. CDR3 sequence (DNA): TGTGCCAGCCGGGGGTCGATTGGTGAGCAGTTCTTC. Its protein product is CASRGSIGEQFF.

This clonotype has only one observation. The CDR3 DNA reads as TGTGCCAGCCGCGGGACAGGGGCGGGAGGCAATCAGCCCCAGCATTTT. The encoded protein is CASRGTGAGGNQPQHF. J is TRBJ1-5 and V is TRBV18, with 10 bases fitting TRBD1. This CDR3 is built from 16 residues. Germline CDR1 is KGHSH and CDR2 is LQKENI. J gave up 2 bases and V 8 bases, and 9 bases lay outside the gene matches.

The V and J genes are TRBV2 and TRBJ2-3; D uncertain. Trimming stripped 3 bases from V and 2 bases from J, with 12 bases between. CDR3 size: 15 residues. From germline, CDR1 is SNHLY and CDR2 FYNNEI. The CDR3: CASSDFLTTTDTQYF. In DNA form, the CDR3 reads TGTGCCAGCAGTGATTTTCTAACGACCACAGATACGCAGTATTTT.

This rearrangement joins TRBV4-1 to TRBJ2-3; 10 bases align to TRBD2. The CDR3 contains 17 residues. CDR1 and CDR2 (germline): MGHRA, YSYEKL. After removal of 3 bases from V and 3 bases from J, the junction contained 9 bases not matched to a gene. CDR3 sequence: CASSQAVGAGGTDTQYF. The CDR3 nucleotides read TGCGCCAGCAGCCAGGCCGTGGGAGCGGGAGGGACAGATACGCAGTATTTT.

This clonotype was observed once. The V gene is TRBV24-1, the J gene TRBJ1-2; TRBD1 is a possible D gene (5 bases). The CDR3 is made up of 11 amino acids. Germline values: CDR1 KGHDR, CDR2 SFDVKD. Trimming took off 6 bases at V and 8 bases at J, with 9 bases between the two ends. The CDR3 region is CATSLGEGYTF. In DNA, the CDR3 is TGTGCCACCAGTCTGGGGGAAGGCTACACCTTC.

V gene TRBV19 combines with J gene TRBJ1-1; D gene ambiguous. Germline-derived CDR1 and CDR2 are LNHDA and SQIVND (reference sequence). Between the trimmed V and J ends, which lost 0 bases and 2 bases, there was a span of 10 bases. This CDR3 contains 15 residues. The CDR3 coding sequence is TGTGCCAGTAGTATAGATCCCTCCTTAAACACTGAAGCTTTCTTT. It yields the protein CASSIDPSLNTEAFF.

The rearrangement links TRBV20-1 to TRBJ2-5; D is undetermined. Germline loops: CDR1 DFQATT, CDR2 SNEGSKA (reference sequence). The germline V and J ends were trimmed by 0 bases and 1 base, with 12 bases remaining between them. The CDR3 is 15 amino acids. The CDR3 DNA is TGCAGTGCTAGAGATTATTTAGGCACCCAAGAGACCCAGTACTTC. It codes for CSARDYLGTQETQYF.

V usage is TRBV7-2 and J usage is TRBJ2-1; tentatively, D is TRBD1 or TRBD2 (5 bases each). V lost 1 base to trimming and J lost 9 bases, with 13 bases between them. Looked up from germline, CDR1 is SGHTA and CDR2 is FQGNSA. CDR3 length equals 14 residues. The CDR3 DNA reads as TGTGCCAGCAGCTTAGGTGGGGTGGGGGTTGAGCAGTTCTTC. It translates to CASSLGGVGVEQFF.

The chain links TRBV4-1 to TRBJ2-5, with D possibly being TRBD1 or TRBD2 (6 bases each). Germline values: CDR1 MGHRA, CDR2 YSYEKL. The CDR3 spans 14 residues. Trimming took 4 bases from V and 5 from J, leaving 14 bases between them. For the CDR3, the DNA is TGCGCCAGCAGCCGATCAGGGGCGGGGGAGACCCAGTACTTC. It translates to CASSRSGAGETQYF.